The source of this T cell receptor (beta chain) is a study of human T cells and chemical hapten exposure. This clonotype was recorded at least ten times. TCRdb redid the calling of the RACE reads with MiXCR, one entry per CDR3 protein. This sample has some 99,000 distinct CDR3 sequences, with roughly 9% found just once. Time point: patch test 2, 6 weeks after DPC sensitization. Indicated treatment: therapeutic diphenylcyclopropenone sensitization with weekly scalp DPC. The CDR3 has 13 residues. Per germline, CDR1 MNHNY and CDR2 SVGAGI (reference sequence). Trimming took off 7 bases at V and 2 bases at J, with 12 bases between the two ends.

Sample: whole blood, taken in connection with sensitization to the hapten diphenylcyclopropenone (DPC). V and J are TRBV6-6 and TRBJ2-7; no firm D call. This receptor was identified in a woman aged 40 to 50 with alopecia areata. Some clones in this sample may be carry-over from other donors' samples. CDR3 residues: CASTEEGTYEQYF. The CDR3 DNA follows: TGTGCCAGCACGGAAGAAGGGACCTACGAGCAGTACTTC.